This T cell receptor (beta chain) was captured in a study of cytomegalovirus exposure and HLA in healthy donors. Overall study context: Researchers found that less than 90% of almost 400 genotyped donors fell within the Caucasian-associated ancestry cluster. Study results and caveats: As a later analysis showed, several of the most significant clusters appeared to be linked to common viral pathogens.

Details on this clone: Its antigen is as yet unknown.

The study ran its PCR with 60 Vbeta and 13 Jbeta primers. Sequencing used immunoSEQ multiplex PCR; TCRdb keeps in-frame clones, though not all of them. The table shows fewer than 200,000 clones, with roughly 87% occurring only once. Trimming cost V 4 bases and J 12 bases, with 14 bases left between them. The CDR3 has 12 residues. Germline CDR1 SGHRS, CDR2 YFSETQ. The sample consisted of PBMCs. The chain combines TRBV5-1 with TRBJ2-1, with D possibly matching TRBD2 (6 bases). This TCR came from a girl less than two years old in good health and CMV-seronegative. The CDR3 nucleotides read TGCGCCAGCAGCGCTGGGGAGGTGTCGCAGTTCTTC. Translated, it gives CASSAGEVSQFF.